These 9 T cell receptor beta chains originate from one sample sequenced in a study of human T cells and chemical hapten exposure. Time point: patch test 3, about 24 weeks after DPC sensitization. Treatment described: therapeutic diphenylcyclopropenone sensitization with weekly scalp DPC. Each CDR3 protein is one row after TCRdb ran MiXCR on the RACE reads. The sample carries tens of thousands of distinct CDR3 sequences, about a tenth recorded once. The sample was whole blood, taken in connection with sensitization to the hapten diphenylcyclopropenone (DPC). The receptors were gathered from a woman between 45 and 65 years old with alopecia areata. Some clones in this sample may be carry-over from other donors' samples.

Of note for this clonotype: A much larger clone is a single base away; this may be a read error. V and J are TRBV28 and TRBJ1-2; the D gene is possibly TRBD1 (6 bases). Germline loops: CDR1 MDHEN, CDR2 SYDVKM. This CDR3 spans 11 amino acids. CDR3 in amino acids: CTSRQAWGYTF. As DNA, the CDR3 is TGTACCAGCAGACAGGCCTGGGGCTACACCTTC.

This clonotype was seen repeatedly, ten times or more. V and J are TRBV27 and TRBJ1-2; maybe TRBD1 (6 bases). Germline loops: CDR1 MNHEY, CDR2 SMNVEV (reference sequence). Between the trimmed V and J ends, which lost 7 bases and 3 bases, there was a span of 21 bases. This CDR3 is built from 16 residues. The CDR3 bases are TGTGCCAGCACCCCGTGGGCTTCGGGGGCTCACTATGGCTACACCTTC. Its protein product is CASTPWASGAHYGYTF.

This clonotype was counted ten times or more. This chain joins TRBV2 and TRBJ1-5; tentatively, D is TRBD1 (6 bases). The germline V gene has CDR1 SNHLY and CDR2 FYNNEI. This CDR3 spans 14 amino acids. V was clipped by 2 bases and J by 3 bases, with 8 bases between them. Here the CDR3 reads CASSENRANQPQHF. The CDR3 nucleotides read TGTGCCAGCAGTGAAAACAGGGCCAATCAGCCCCAGCATTTT.

This clonotype was seen repeatedly, ten times or more. The V call is TRBV12-3 or TRBV12-4, the J call TRBJ2-5; D gene unclear. Deletions cut 2 bases from V and 5 bases from J, with 6 bases between. The CDR3 length is 12 residues. The CDR3 protein is CASSLTQETQYF. The CDR3 bases are TGTGCCAGCAGTTTAACACAGGAGACCCAGTACTTC.

This clonotype was detected many times. J is TRBJ2-7 and V is TRBV18; D ambiguous. The length of the CDR3 is 13 residues. The germline V gene encodes CDR1 KGHSH and CDR2 LQKENI. V gave up 3 bases and J gave up 3 bases, with 9 bases separating them. DNA for the CDR3: TGTGCCAGCTCACCCGGCGTGGGCTACGAGCAGTACTTC. This translates into CASSPGVGYEQYF.

The gene calls are TRBV14 and TRBJ2-2; tentatively, D is TRBD2 (6 bases). This CDR3 is 15 amino acids long. V was pared by 2 bases and J by 5 bases, with 12 bases between. Germline CDR1 reads SGHDN; CDR2 reads FVKESK. CDR3 DNA sequence: TGTGCCAGCAGCCAAAGGGGACTGGATACCGGGGAGCTGTTTTTT. This translates into CASSQRGLDTGELFF. Combining the CDR3 with reference TRBV14 and TRBJ2-2 gives the whole variable domain EAGVTQFPSHSVIEKGQTVTLRCDPISGHDNLYWYRRVMGKEIKFLLHFVKESKQDESGMPNNRFLAERTGGTYSTLKVQPAELEDSGVYFCASSQRGLDTGELFFGEGSRLTVL.

This clonotype was found many times. This rearrangement joins TRBV29-1 to TRBJ2-7; 7 positions agree with TRBD1. Germline lookup yields CDR1 SQVTM and CDR2 ANQGSEA. This CDR3 is built from 12 residues. Trimming cost V 4 bases and J 6 bases; bases outside gene matches: 6. The CDR3 spells CSVGNHRGEQYF. CDR3 coding DNA: TGCAGCGTTGGTAACCACAGGGGCGAGCAGTACTTC.

This chain uses TRBV4-2 with TRBJ2-3, with 8 bases that match TRBD2. The germline V gene has CDR1 LGHNA and CDR2 YNFKEQ. This CDR3 spans 17 amino acids. V was clipped by 0 bases and J by 1 base; unmatched bases: 6. This chain's CDR3 is CASSQDQRREGTDTQYF. The CDR3 nucleotides read TGTGCCAGCAGCCAAGATCAACGGCGGGAGGGCACAGATACGCAGTATTTT.

The rearrangement links TRBV14 to TRBJ2-2; weak D call: TRBD1 (6 bases). V lost 5 bases and J lost 6, with 13 bases in between. The CDR3 totals 14 residues. Per germline, CDR1 SGHDN and CDR2 FVKESK. CDR3 sequence: CASSAQGFAGELFF. The CDR3 DNA sequence: TGTGCCAGCAGCGCGCAGGGGTTTGCCGGGGAGCTGTTTTTT.